The 24 T cell receptor beta chains below come from one sample, sequenced in a study of metastatic and nonmetastatic thyroid tumors. TCRdb reassembled clones from the PCR reads with MiXCR. The data contain 25,000 to 30,000 clones, around a quarter of them singletons. Each patient came to thyroid surgery without any prior treatment (of any kind). The material sequenced was blood. Receptor source: a female donor with papillary thyroid cancer or a benign thyroid nodule (not recorded which). Some clones in this sample may be carry-over from other donors' samples.

This clone has a count of ten or more. The chain uses TRBV27 and TRBJ1-5; D is uncertain. The CDR3 has 14 residues. V lost 3 bases to trimming and J lost 5 bases, with 11 bases between them. Germline lookup yields CDR1 MNHEY and CDR2 SMNVEV (reference sequence). CDR3 bases: TGTGCCAGCAGTTTTTCTTCGAGGGATCAGCCCCAGCATTTT. Encoded protein: CASSFSSRDQPQHF.

A word on this clone: An end of the junction does not agree with germline; a read error may underlie this. The rearrangement links TRBV4-3 to TRBJ1-6, with D maybe TRBD1 (6 bases). Germline lookup yields CDR1 LGHNA and CDR2 YSLEER. CDR3 length: 15 residues. CDR3 DNA: TGCGCCAGCAGGCAAGAGCAGGGGAGGAATTCACACCTCCACTTT. Translating it yields CASRQEQGRNSHLHF.

The V call is TRBV7-9, the J call TRBJ1-2; tentative D call: TRBD1 (5 bases). V lost 6 bases, J lost 8 bases, and 22 bases lay in between. CDR1 SEHNR and CDR2 FQNEAQ come from the germline V gene (reference sequence). CDR3 length equals 15 residues. The CDR3 DNA reads as TGTGCCAGCAGGCCACGGGACCCCTTTGGGGAAGGCTACACCTTC. Protein sequence: CASRPRDPFGEGYTF.

V is TRBV18 and J is TRBJ2-7; possibly TRBD1 for D (5 bases). V was pared by 6 bases and J by 3 bases, with 12 bases between. CDR1 is KGHSH, CDR2 LQKENI, per germline. The CDR3 totals 13 residues. The CDR3 spells CASSRDRCYEQYF. CDR3 nucleotides: TGTGCCAGCTCTCGTGACAGATGCTACGAGCAGTACTTC. Based on the CDR3 plus reference TRBV18 and TRBJ2-7, the full variable domain is NAGVMQNPRHLVRRRGQEARLRCSPMKGHSHVYWYRQLPEEGLKFMVYLQKENIIDESGMPKERFSAEFPKEGPSILRIQQVVRGDSAAYFCASSRDRCYEQYFGPGTRLTVT.

This clone was seen more than once but under ten times. This clone may be a read error of a much larger clone one base away. V usage is TRBV15 and J usage is TRBJ1-3; the D is unclear. Germline V gene sequence: CDR1 LNHNV, CDR2 YYDKDF (reference sequence). This CDR3 spans 17 amino acids. V shed 2 bases and J shed 0 bases, with 14 bases lying between them. The CDR3 sequence is CATSRYSRRSSGNTIYF. As DNA, the CDR3 is TGTGCCACCAGCAGATATTCCCGACGGAGCTCTGGAAACACCATATATTTT.

The gene calls are TRBV30 and TRBJ2-7; D is possibly TRBD2 (6 bases). Germline V gene sequence: CDR1 GTSNPN, CDR2 SVGIG (reference sequence). V gave up 6 bases and J gave up 7 bases, with 19 bases separating them. The CDR3 is made up of 13 amino acids. CDR3 DNA: TGTGCCTGTCTGAAGGTTGTCGGGGGAGAGCAGTACTTC. Its translation is CACLKVVGGEQYF.

This clone came up a few times. The V and J genes are TRBV28 and TRBJ1-4; maybe TRBD1 (5 bases). Looked up from germline, CDR1 is MDHEN and CDR2 is SYDVKM. V was clipped by 9 bases and J by 8 bases, with 13 bases between them. This CDR3 region has 12 residues. CDR3 DNA sequence: TGTGCCAGTCAACAGGTCCAGGAAAAACTGTTTTTT. Encoded protein: CASQQVQEKLFF. The full variable domain, completed using reference TRBV28 and TRBJ1-4, is DVKVTQSSRYLVKRTGEKVFLECVQDMDHENMFWYRQDPGLGLRLIYFSYDVKMKEKGDIPEGYSVSREKKERFSLILESASTNQTSMYLCASQQVQEKLFFGSGTQLSVL.

This clone was seen at least ten times. J is TRBJ1-5 and V is TRBV2; perhaps TRBD1 as D (5 bases). The CDR3 consists of 17 residues. The germline V gene has CDR1 SNHLY and CDR2 FYNNEI. Trimming left V 1 base short and J 0 bases short, with 13 bases between. The CDR3 DNA reads as TGTGCCAGCAGTGAAGGTAGGGGCACCTATAGCAATCAGCCCCAGCATTTT. Its translation is CASSEGRGTYSNQPQHF. The full variable domain, completed using reference TRBV2 and TRBJ1-5, is EPEVTQTPSHQVTQMGQEVILRCVPISNHLYFYWYRQILGQKVEFLVSFYNNEISEKSEIFDDQFSVERPDGSNFTLKIRSTKLEDSAMYFCASSEGRGTYSNQPQHFGDGTRLSIL.

Many counts were recorded for this clone. The V call is TRBV30, the J call TRBJ1-1; D remains unclear. Germline V lookup: CDR1 GTSNPN, CDR2 SVGIG (reference sequence). V was trimmed by 3 bases and J by 11 bases, leaving 19 bases between them. The CDR3 loop spans 13 amino acids. CDR3 sequence reads: CAWREDLKGGAFF. Written as DNA, the CDR3 is TGTGCCTGGAGGGAGGATCTAAAGGGTGGGGCTTTCTTT.

The J gene is TRBJ2-5, the V gene TRBV20-1, with unresolved D. The CDR3 has 12 residues. V shed 8 bases and J shed 7 bases, with 17 bases lying between them. Looked up from germline, CDR1 is DFQATT and CDR2 is SNEGSKA (reference sequence). The CDR3 nucleotides read TGCAGTTCAAGCCCGGAAGGTTGGACCCAGTACTTC. Protein: CSSSPEGWTQYF.

This clone was counted at least ten times. The V gene is TRBV20-1, the J gene TRBJ2-3, with 16 bases identical to TRBD2. The CDR3 runs to 18 residues. Losses at the gene ends were 5 bases for V and 7 bases for J; bases not matched to a gene: 15. Germline V gene sequence: CDR1 DFQATT, CDR2 SNEGSKA (reference sequence). CDR3 DNA sequence: TGCAGTGCTGCCGGACCCGGGACTAGCGGGAGGGCCTTAAATACGCAGTATTTT. As protein: CSAAGPGTSGRALNTQYF.

This chain links TRBV19 with TRBJ2-1, with 12 bases matching TRBD1. This CDR3 has 16 amino acids. With 4 bases clipped from V and 7 bases from J, the junction kept 8 bases outside the gene matches. Germline CDR1 LNHDA, CDR2 SQIVND (reference sequence). The CDR3 loop reads CASSSPGQGAKNEQFF. The CDR3 DNA sequence: TGTGCCAGTAGTAGTCCGGGACAGGGGGCGAAGAATGAGCAGTTCTTC.

This clone was detected ten times or more. This may stem from a read error, because a much larger clone lies one nucleotide away. The chain recombines TRBV19 with TRBJ2-5; tentative D call: TRBD2 (6 bases). The CDR3 extends over 15 amino acids. CDR1 is LNHDA, CDR2 SQIVND, per germline (reference sequence). The DNA of the CDR3 is TGTGCCAATAGTGCCGTGAGCGGGCGGCGGGAGACCCAGTACTTC. Protein product: CANSAVSGRRETQYF.

This clone was seen a single time. Here the CDR3 DNA reads TGCGCCAGCAGCCAAACAGGACAGGGAGGCGAAAAACTGTTTTTT. This translates into CASSQTGQGGEKLFF. The chain combines TRBV4-1 with TRBJ1-4, with 8 bases identical to TRBD1. This CDR3 is built from 15 residues. The J segment lost 8 bases and the V segment lost 2 bases, leaving 7 bases of the junction unmatched. Looked up from germline, CDR1 is MGHRA and CDR2 is YSYEKL.

The chain couples TRBV3-1 to TRBJ2-2, with D possibly matching TRBD2 (6 bases). CDR3 size: 12 residues. The germline V gene encodes CDR1 LGHDT and CDR2 YNNKEL (reference sequence). Between the trimmed V and J ends, which lost 3 bases and 8 bases, there was a span of 7 bases. The CDR3 nucleotides read TGTGCCAGCAGCCAGGCGGGAGGGGAGCTGTTTTTT. It specifies CASSQAGGELFF.

The table lists this clone with many counts. Other DNA sequences in the sample encode the same CDR3. The J gene is TRBJ2-2, the V gene TRBV7-6; D remains ambiguous. V lost 0 bases, J lost 4 bases, and 9 bases lay in between. CDR3 length: 15 residues. Germline V gene sequence: CDR1 SGHVS, CDR2 FNYEAQ. In DNA, the CDR3 is TGTGCCAGCAGCTTAGCCCGAGCATCCACCGGGGAGCTGTTTTTT. Translated, it gives CASSLARASTGELFF.

This clone was seen at least ten times. The V call is TRBV9, the J call TRBJ2-2; D may be TRBD2 (6 bases). The V and J ends lost 4 bases and 3 bases respectively, with 16 bases between them. The CDR3 runs 16 residues. Per the germline V gene, CDR1 is SGDLS and CDR2 is YYNGEE. CDR3: CASSFLAGTYTGELFF. The CDR3 nucleotides read TGTGCCAGCAGCTTCCTCGCTGGGACTTACACCGGGGAGCTGTTTTTT.

The CDR3: CASILTSSSPYEQYF. The CDR3 DNA reads as TGCGCCAGCATCTTAACTAGCTCCTCCCCCTACGAGCAGTACTTC. The chain combines TRBV10-2 with TRBJ2-7, with a possible D match to TRBD2 (6 bases). The CDR3 consists of 15 residues. The V and J ends lost 7 bases and 2 bases respectively, with 18 bases between them. Germline V gene sequence: CDR1 WSHSY, CDR2 SAAADI.

This clone was counted a few times. The chain combines TRBV6-5 with TRBJ2-7, with 9 bases matching TRBD2. The length of the CDR3 is 18 residues. CDR1 MNHEY and CDR2 SVGAGI come from the germline V gene. Germline trimming cut 5 bases from V and 1 base from J; bases unmatched to any gene: 15. The CDR3, as DNA: TGTGCCAGCAGTACCGGGACTAGCACCTTTCCAATTTCCTACGAGCAGTACTTC. Residues: CASSTGTSTFPISYEQYF.

This clone turned up a few times. The chain links TRBV2 to TRBJ1-3; no clear D. The CDR3 totals 11 residues. Looked up from germline, CDR1 is SNHLY and CDR2 is FYNNEI. V was pared by 6 bases and J by 8 bases, with 8 bases between. As DNA, the CDR3 is TGTGCCAGCAGCGAGGGTGACACCATATATTTT. Protein sequence: CASSEGDTIYF.

The rearrangement joins TRBV20-1 to TRBJ2-7; D gene uncertain. The CDR3 extends over 13 amino acids. V gave up 6 bases and J gave up 2 bases, with 14 bases separating them. Germline loops: CDR1 DFQATT, CDR2 SNEGSKA (reference sequence). In DNA form, the CDR3 reads TGCAGTGCCCTCAAGATGACGGCCTACGAGCAGTACTTC. It codes for CSALKMTAYEQYF.

This clone was recorded at least ten times. The chain is built from TRBV20-1 and TRBJ1-2; perhaps TRBD1 as D (5 bases). Trimming took off 5 bases at V and 4 bases at J, with 14 bases between the two ends. The CDR3 contains 13 residues. Germline V gives CDR1 DFQATT, CDR2 SNEGSKA (reference sequence). The CDR3 sequence is CSAETENFYGYTF. The CDR3 DNA follows: TGCAGTGCTGAGACAGAAAATTTCTATGGCTACACCTTC.

The chain employs TRBV11-2 and TRBJ1-1, with 7 positions matching TRBD1. The V and J ends lost 5 bases and 2 bases, in that order; junction bases with no gene match: 5. Germline CDR1 reads SGHAT; CDR2 reads FQNNGV. This CDR3 is built from 14 residues. The CDR3, as DNA: TGTGCCAGCAGCATGCAGGGGGTCAACACTGAAGCTTTCTTT. Protein: CASSMQGVNTEAFF.

This clone was observed at least ten times. This chain links TRBV30 with TRBJ2-3, with TRBD2 matching 9 bases. Germline loops: CDR1 GTSNPN, CDR2 SVGIG (reference sequence). This CDR3 has 15 residues. V lost 1 base to trimming and J lost 1 base; unmatched junction nucleotides: 3. The CDR3 loop is CAWSGAGGGTDTQYF. The CDR3 DNA sequence: TGTGCCTGGAGTGGAGCGGGAGGAGGCACAGATACGCAGTATTTT.